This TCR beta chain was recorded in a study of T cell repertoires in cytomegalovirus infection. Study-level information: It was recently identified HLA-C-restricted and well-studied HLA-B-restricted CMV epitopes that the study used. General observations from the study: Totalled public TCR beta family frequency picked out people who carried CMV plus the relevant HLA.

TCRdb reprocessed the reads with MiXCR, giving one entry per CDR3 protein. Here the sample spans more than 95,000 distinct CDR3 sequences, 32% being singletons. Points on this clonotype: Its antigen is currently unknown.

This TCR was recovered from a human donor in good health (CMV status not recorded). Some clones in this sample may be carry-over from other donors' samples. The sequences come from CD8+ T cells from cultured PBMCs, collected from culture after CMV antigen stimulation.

In nucleotides, the CDR3 is TGTGCCAGCAGTGATTCGATCGGGACTGACAATTCACCCCTCCACTTT. This encodes CASSDSIGTDNSPLHF. The rearrangement uses TRBV2 and TRBJ1-6, with D possibly matching TRBD1 (5 bases). The CDR3 has 16 amino acids. The V and J ends lost 3 bases and 7 bases respectively, with 16 bases between them. Germline lookup yields CDR1 SNHLY and CDR2 FYNNEI. Full variable domain (missing parts from reference TRBV2 and TRBJ1-6): EPEVTQTPSHQVTQMGQEVILRCVPISNHLYFYWYRQILGQKVEFLVSFYNNEISEKSEIFDDQFSVERPDGSNFTLKIRSTKLEDSAMYFCASSDSIGTDNSPLHFGNGTRLTVT.